The following is a T cell receptor (beta chain) sequence with its context. The record originates from a study of blood T cell repertoires in COVID-19. Background on the study: Sources were T cells, B-cell-depleted T cells, or PBMCs; the material itself was cDNA or gDNA.

The CDR3 consists of 17 residues. CDR1 is SEHNR, CDR2 FQNEAQ, per germline (reference sequence). After removal of 5 bases from V and 6 bases from J, the junction contained 15 bases not matched to a gene. Repertoires were generated with immunoSEQ multiplex PCR, while TCRdb's copy carries only in-frame clones and drops some. The sample carries more than 45,000 clones, about 83% recorded once. Material for sequencing was peripheral blood. This chain joins TRBV7-9 and TRBJ2-5; TRBD2 aligns across 10 bases. The sequence was obtained from a man at least 80 years old in a cohort sampled during active COVID-19. The CDR3 loop is CASSPAPLPSGRKTQYF. The CDR3 region has the DNA TGTGCCAGCAGCCCAGCCCCACTACCTAGCGGGAGAAAGACCCAGTACTTC. The complete variable domain, with remaining parts taken from reference TRBV7-9 and TRBJ2-5, reads DTGVSQNPRHKITKRGQNVTFRCDPISEHNRLYWYRQTLGQGPEFLTYFQNEAQLEKSRLLSDRFSAERPKGSFSTLEIQRTEQGDSAMYLCASSPAPLPSGRKTQYFGPGTRLLVL.